This TCR beta chain was observed in a study of blood T cell repertoires in COVID-19. Looking at the study overall: Samples of COVID-19 (acute and convalescent) were obtained from the United States, Italy and Spain. Sample material is recorded as cDNA or gDNA derived from T cells, B-cell-depleted T cells, or PBMCs.

Methods used by the authors: Reference gene primer amplification gave nucleated cell count estimates. TCRdb's copy holds only in-frame clones and misses some; the assay was immunoSEQ multiplex PCR. The V and J calls and clone size were taken over from that table, and D and trimming were inferred from the DNA. Of 170,000 or so clones listed, under 85% are singletons. It was during active infection that Seattle patients were enrolled and then longitudinally followed. CDR1 and CDR2 from the germline V gene are SGHTA and FQGNSA. V shed 5 bases and J 6 bases; nucleotides not matched to a gene: 10. The CDR3 length is 16 residues.

The source is a woman in her seventies with COVID-19, enrolled during active disease. V usage is TRBV7-2 and J usage is TRBJ1-5; the match to TRBD1 covers 10 bases. The sequencing sample was made of peripheral blood. CDR3 nucleotide sequence: TGTGCCAGCAGCCCTACCGGGACAGGGGTTACTCAGCCCCAGCATTTT. This sequence encodes CASSPTGTGVTQPQHF.